A selection of T cell receptor beta chains follows, all from one sample in a study of blood T cell repertoires in COVID-19. This table comes from immunoSEQ multiplex PCR, and its TCRdb copy is limited to in-frame clones, with some not included. The sample contains around 100,000 clones, roughly four fifths of which appear only once. The sample comprised peripheral blood. All receptors derive from a man aged 70 or older with acute or convalescent COVID-19. CDR3s include the opening cysteine and the closing phenylalanine or tryptophan. Fields, in order: CDR3 DNA, CDR3 protein, clone size, J gene, D gene, V gene. A D gene is named only where the DNA matches it firmly. Size tells how often a clone was seen (once, few, many) or the class of an expanded clone, and some rows leave it out.

CDR3nt: TGCGCCAGCAGCCGAGGGACAGGCGGTTTTACATACGAGCAGTACTTC; CDR3aa: CASSRGTGGFTYEQYF; abundance: few; j_gene: TRBJ2-7; d_gene: TRBD1; v_gene: TRBV5-1
CDR3nt: TGTGCCAGCTCACCCGGGACAGAGAAAGCTTTCTTT; CDR3aa: CASSPGTEKAFF; abundance: -; j_gene: TRBJ1-1; d_gene: TRBD1; v_gene: TRBV18
CDR3nt: TGTGCCAGCAGCTTATTTACAGGGGCAAGAGAGGCTGAAGCTTTCTTT; CDR3aa: CASSLFTGAREAEAFF; abundance: once; j_gene: TRBJ1-1; d_gene: TRBD1; v_gene: TRBV7-2
CDR3nt: TGTGCCAGCAGCTTGAGAGGACGGACAGAGAATTCACCCCTCCACTTT; CDR3aa: CASSLRGRTENSPLHF; abundance: -; j_gene: TRBJ1-6; d_gene: -; v_gene: TRBV9
CDR3nt: TGTGCCAGCAGCCTTTCGGGGGGCTATGGCTACACCTTC; CDR3aa: CASSLSGGYGYTF; abundance: -; j_gene: TRBJ1-2; d_gene: -; v_gene: TRBV12-3/TRBV12-4
CDR3nt: TGTGCCAGCAGTTTAGCGGGGGGGCCCGCGGCGACGCAGTATTTT; CDR3aa: CASSLAGGPAATQYF; abundance: -; j_gene: TRBJ2-3; d_gene: TRBD2; v_gene: TRBV28
CDR3nt: TGTGCCAGCAGTTTAGCCCTATACATTCAGTACTTC; CDR3aa: CASSLALYIQYF; abundance: -; j_gene: TRBJ2-4; d_gene: -; v_gene: TRBV12-3/TRBV12-4
CDR3nt: TGTGCCAGCAGCCAAGGGGGACAGGGGGCGCGGTCTGAAAAACTGTTTTTT; CDR3aa: CASSQGGQGARSEKLFF; abundance: -; j_gene: TRBJ1-4; d_gene: TRBD1; v_gene: TRBV3-1/TRBV3-2
CDR3nt: TGTGCCAGCAGCTTGGGGCCGGCGGGACGGAAAGATTCACCCCTCCACTTT; CDR3aa: CASSLGPAGRKDSPLHF; abundance: once; j_gene: TRBJ1-6; d_gene: -; v_gene: TRBV5-5
CDR3nt: TGTGCCAGCAGCGACGTGGGGCGGGGAGATCGCAAGCAGTACTTC; CDR3aa: CASSDVGRGDRKQYF; abundance: -; j_gene: TRBJ2-5; d_gene: -; v_gene: TRBV6-5
CDR3nt: TGTGCCAGCAGTTTCAGGTCTAATTCACCCCTCCACTTT; CDR3aa: CASSFRSNSPLHF; abundance: -; j_gene: TRBJ1-6; d_gene: -; v_gene: TRBV28
CDR3nt: TGCGCCAGCAGCTTTGCAGGGGCCACCTCCTACAATGAGCAGTTCTTC; CDR3aa: CASSFAGATSYNEQFF; abundance: -; j_gene: TRBJ2-1; d_gene: -; v_gene: TRBV5-1
CDR3nt: TGTGCCAGCAGCTTAGCTGGCGGGGGGGCCAGATATGCGCAGTATTTT; CDR3aa: CASSLAGGGARYAQYF; abundance: -; j_gene: TRBJ2-3; d_gene: TRBD2; v_gene: TRBV7-8
CDR3nt: TGCGCCAGCAGCCTCGGACAGGGAACGAACTATGGCTACACCTTC; CDR3aa: CASSLGQGTNYGYTF; abundance: -; j_gene: TRBJ1-2; d_gene: TRBD1; v_gene: TRBV5-1
CDR3nt: TGCGCCAGCAGCTTGGAGAGGAGCACAGATACGCAGTATTTT; CDR3aa: CASSLERSTDTQYF; abundance: -; j_gene: TRBJ2-3; d_gene: -; v_gene: TRBV5-1
CDR3nt: TGTGCCAGCTCACCCCAGGGAATGGTAGGCGCTGGGGCCAACGTCCTGACTTTC; CDR3aa: CASSPQGMVGAGANVLTF; abundance: once; j_gene: TRBJ2-6; d_gene: -; v_gene: TRBV18
CDR3nt: TGTGCCTGGAGTCGGCAGGACAGGGGCAGTTACGAGCAGTACTTC; CDR3aa: CAWSRQDRGSYEQYF; abundance: -; j_gene: TRBJ2-7; d_gene: TRBD1; v_gene: TRBV30
CDR3nt: TGTGCCAGTAGTGCGGATACTAGCGGGAGTAGCGACGAGCAGTACTTC; CDR3aa: CASSADTSGSSDEQYF; abundance: -; j_gene: TRBJ2-7; d_gene: TRBD2; v_gene: TRBV19
CDR3nt: TGTGCCAGTAGTATAGGAAGGAGCTACGAGCAGTACTTC; CDR3aa: CASSIGRSYEQYF; abundance: once; j_gene: TRBJ2-7; d_gene: -; v_gene: TRBV19
CDR3nt: TGTGCCATCAGCCCGGGACAAAATTCCCGAGGGACTAATGAAAAACTGTTTTTT; CDR3aa: CAISPGQNSRGTNEKLFF; abundance: -; j_gene: TRBJ1-4; d_gene: -; v_gene: TRBV10-3
CDR3nt: TGTGCCAGCTCGGGACTCCAGGGTCCCCAGCATTTT; CDR3aa: CASSGLQGPQHF; abundance: -; j_gene: TRBJ1-5; d_gene: -; v_gene: TRBV28
CDR3nt: TGTGCCAGTAGTAGTGGGGGACTAGCGGGAGAGCACACCGGGGAGCTGTTTTTT; CDR3aa: CASSSGGLAGEHTGELFF; abundance: -; j_gene: TRBJ2-2; d_gene: TRBD2; v_gene: TRBV19
CDR3nt: TGCGCCAGCAGCCAGGCCCCGGGACAGGGACCCTACGAGCAGTACTTC; CDR3aa: CASSQAPGQGPYEQYF; abundance: -; j_gene: TRBJ2-7; d_gene: TRBD1; v_gene: TRBV5-1
CDR3nt: TGTGCCAGCACCTGGGGACAGCTACAAGAGACCCAGTACTTC; CDR3aa: CASTWGQLQETQYF; abundance: -; j_gene: TRBJ2-5; d_gene: TRBD1; v_gene: TRBV6-5
CDR3nt: TGTGCCAGCAGTACGAGGGACAGGGCCTACGAGCAGTACTTC; CDR3aa: CASSTRDRAYEQYF; abundance: -; j_gene: TRBJ2-7; d_gene: TRBD1; v_gene: TRBV3-1/TRBV3-2
CDR3nt: TGTGCCAGCAGTTTTCGCGGGGACTATTCGTTCTTC; CDR3aa: CASSFRGDYSFF; abundance: -; j_gene: TRBJ2-1; d_gene: TRBD2; v_gene: TRBV28
CDR3nt: TGTGCCACACTACCAGGGGGCACGAACACCGGGGAGCTGTTTTTT; CDR3aa: CATLPGGTNTGELFF; abundance: -; j_gene: TRBJ2-2; d_gene: TRBD1; v_gene: TRBV10-3
CDR3nt: TGTGCCAGCAGTGAACAGGGGCTCGGGTACAATGAGCAGTTCTTC; CDR3aa: CASSEQGLGYNEQFF; abundance: once; j_gene: TRBJ2-1; d_gene: -; v_gene: TRBV6-1
CDR3nt: TGTGCCTGGAGTGTAGCCCACAATCAGCCCCAGCATTTT; CDR3aa: CAWSVAHNQPQHF; abundance: -; j_gene: TRBJ1-5; d_gene: -; v_gene: TRBV30
CDR3nt: TGTGCCAGCAGTCCTACAGGGTATAGTCAGCCCCAGCATTTT; CDR3aa: CASSPTGYSQPQHF; abundance: -; j_gene: TRBJ1-5; d_gene: -; v_gene: TRBV6-5
CDR3nt: TGTGCCAGCAGTGAACCCCGTGGCAACATCAATTCACCCCTCCACTTT; CDR3aa: CASSEPRGNINSPLHF; abundance: -; j_gene: TRBJ1-6; d_gene: -; v_gene: TRBV25-1
CDR3nt: TGCGCCAGCAGTGCAACAGGGGGCGTAGGAGCAGATACGCAGTATTTT; CDR3aa: CASSATGGVGADTQYF; abundance: -; j_gene: TRBJ2-3; d_gene: TRBD1; v_gene: TRBV10-1
CDR3nt: TGTGCCAGTAGTAGACGCAGGGATTTCGGGCCTGGAAACACCATATATTTT; CDR3aa: CASSRRRDFGPGNTIYF; abundance: -; j_gene: TRBJ1-3; d_gene: -; v_gene: TRBV19
CDR3nt: TGTGCCAGCAGCCAGCAGGGTATAGGAAGGGAAAAACTGTTTTTT; CDR3aa: CASSQQGIGREKLFF; abundance: -; j_gene: TRBJ1-4; d_gene: -; v_gene: TRBV3-1/TRBV3-2
CDR3nt: TGTGCTAGTGGTTTGGATTTGAGCAGTACGCGGGAGCCACGCACAGATACGCAGTATTTT; CDR3aa: CASGLDLSSTREPRTDTQYF; abundance: few; j_gene: TRBJ2-3; d_gene: TRBD2; v_gene: TRBV12-5
CDR3nt: TGTGCCACCCAGCCCCCAGGCCTTAATGAAAAACTGTTTTTT; CDR3aa: CATQPPGLNEKLFF; abundance: few; j_gene: TRBJ1-4; d_gene: -; v_gene: TRBV2
CDR3nt: TGTGCCAGCAGCCCCTATACGGGCGGGGCTGAAGCTTTCTTT; CDR3aa: CASSPYTGGAEAFF; abundance: -; j_gene: TRBJ1-1; d_gene: -; v_gene: TRBV3-1/TRBV3-2
CDR3nt: TGTGCCAGCAATCCAGGCCCCTCCTACGAGCAGTACTTC; CDR3aa: CASNPGPSYEQYF; abundance: -; j_gene: TRBJ2-7; d_gene: -; v_gene: TRBV6-5
CDR3nt: TGTGCCAGTAGTATAGGTTTCGGAAAACTGTTTTTT; CDR3aa: CASSIGFGKLFF; abundance: -; j_gene: TRBJ1-4; d_gene: -; v_gene: TRBV19
CDR3nt: TGTGCCTGGAGTGTGTTCAGCGGGGGACGAGATACGCAGTATTTT; CDR3aa: CAWSVFSGGRDTQYF; abundance: -; j_gene: TRBJ2-3; d_gene: TRBD2; v_gene: TRBV30
CDR3nt: TGTGCCAGCAGTGTACCCCAGGGGCGCGAGCAGTACTTC; CDR3aa: CASSVPQGREQYF; abundance: -; j_gene: TRBJ2-7; d_gene: -; v_gene: TRBV28
CDR3nt: TGCGCCAGCAGCTCCGCCTCAAGGGGAGAGACCCAGTACTTC; CDR3aa: CASSSASRGETQYF; abundance: few; j_gene: TRBJ2-5; d_gene: -; v_gene: TRBV5-1
CDR3nt: TGTGCCAGCAGCTTTTCCCGACAGGGGGCTTCTGAAGCTTTCTTT; CDR3aa: CASSFSRQGASEAFF; abundance: -; j_gene: TRBJ1-1; d_gene: TRBD1; v_gene: TRBV7-9
CDR3nt: TGCGCCAGCAGCTCGACCGACAGATACACCGGGGAGCTGTTTTTT; CDR3aa: CASSSTDRYTGELFF; abundance: few; j_gene: TRBJ2-2; d_gene: -; v_gene: TRBV5-1
CDR3nt: TGTGCCAGCACAGGGGGATGGCAGGAAGAGACCCAGTACTTC; CDR3aa: CASTGGWQEETQYF; abundance: -; j_gene: TRBJ2-5; d_gene: TRBD1; v_gene: TRBV6-5
CDR3nt: TGCAGCGTGGTTGGACAGACTGTCGGGTACAGTGAAGCTTTCTTT; CDR3aa: CSVVGQTVGYSEAFF; abundance: -; j_gene: TRBJ1-1; d_gene: -; v_gene: TRBV29-1
CDR3nt: TGTGCCAGCAGCTTAGCACCGGAGCTACCCTACGAGCAGTACTTC; CDR3aa: CASSLAPELPYEQYF; abundance: many; j_gene: TRBJ2-7; d_gene: -; v_gene: TRBV7-3
CDR3nt: TGCGCCACCGCCCAGACTAGCGGGGGGCAAGTTACGCAGTATTTT; CDR3aa: CATAQTSGGQVTQYF; abundance: -; j_gene: TRBJ2-3; d_gene: TRBD2; v_gene: TRBV5-1
CDR3nt: TGTGCCAGCAGCGGTTACCCCGGGACCCAGTACTTC; CDR3aa: CASSGYPGTQYF; abundance: once; j_gene: TRBJ2-5; d_gene: -; v_gene: TRBV2
CDR3nt: TGTGCCAGCAGTTACGGGCAGGGGAACATTCAGTACTTC; CDR3aa: CASSYGQGNIQYF; abundance: -; j_gene: TRBJ2-4; d_gene: -; v_gene: TRBV6-5
CDR3nt: TGCGCCAGCAGCTTCTTTCGGGCCGGGACTAACAATGAGCAGTTCTTC; CDR3aa: CASSFFRAGTNNEQFF; abundance: -; j_gene: TRBJ2-1; d_gene: TRBD2; v_gene: TRBV5-1
CDR3nt: TGTGCCAGCAGTTTACGATGGACAGGGCAGGGCACTGAAGCTTTCTTT; CDR3aa: CASSLRWTGQGTEAFF; abundance: medium-sized; j_gene: TRBJ1-1; d_gene: TRBD1; v_gene: TRBV28
CDR3nt: TGCGCCAGCAGTCAATCCGGGAGGCGGGGGAGGGAGCGCAATCAGCCCCAGCATTTT; CDR3aa: CASSQSGRRGRERNQPQHF; abundance: -; j_gene: TRBJ1-5; d_gene: -; v_gene: TRBV23-1
CDR3nt: TGTGCCAGCGGTAGCGGGAGAGGGGTCAATGAGCAGTTCTTC; CDR3aa: CASGSGRGVNEQFF; abundance: -; j_gene: TRBJ2-1; d_gene: TRBD2; v_gene: TRBV28
CDR3nt: TGTGCCAGCAGTCCGCTAGGGACCGGGGGGGCCGCCCTCTTC; CDR3aa: CASSPLGTGGAALF; abundance: -; j_gene: TRBJ2-1; d_gene: TRBD2; v_gene: TRBV2
CDR3nt: TGTGCCAGCAGCCCTAAGGACAGGCTGAACACTGAAGCTTTCTTT; CDR3aa: CASSPKDRLNTEAFF; abundance: -; j_gene: TRBJ1-1; d_gene: TRBD1; v_gene: TRBV7-9
CDR3nt: TGTGCCAGCAGCTCTAGGTTGGTCAAAAACATTCAGTACTTC; CDR3aa: CASSSRLVKNIQYF; abundance: -; j_gene: TRBJ2-4; d_gene: -; v_gene: TRBV11-2